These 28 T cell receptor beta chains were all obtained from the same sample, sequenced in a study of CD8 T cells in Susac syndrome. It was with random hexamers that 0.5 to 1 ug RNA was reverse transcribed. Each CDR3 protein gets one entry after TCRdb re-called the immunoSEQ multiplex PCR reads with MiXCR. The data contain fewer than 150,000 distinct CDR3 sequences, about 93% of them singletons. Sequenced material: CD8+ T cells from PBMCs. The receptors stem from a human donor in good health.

The CDR3 nucleotides are TGTGCCTGGAGTTCTGGAGGGGGCGAGCAGTACTTC. Amino acid sequence: CAWSSGGGEQYF. The genes are TRBV30 and TRBJ2-7; D possibly matches TRBD1 or TRBD2 (6 bases each). Germline CDR1 and CDR2: GTSNPN and SVGIG (reference sequence). This CDR3 contains 12 residues. Trimming removed 2 bases from V and 6 bases from J, with 11 bases in between.

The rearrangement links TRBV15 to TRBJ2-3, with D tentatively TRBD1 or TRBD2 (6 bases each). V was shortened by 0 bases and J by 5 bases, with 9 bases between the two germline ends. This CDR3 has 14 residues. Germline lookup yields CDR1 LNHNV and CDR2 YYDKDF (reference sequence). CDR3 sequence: CATSRDEGGDTQYF. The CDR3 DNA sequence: TGTGCCACCAGCAGAGATGAGGGGGGAGATACGCAGTATTTT.

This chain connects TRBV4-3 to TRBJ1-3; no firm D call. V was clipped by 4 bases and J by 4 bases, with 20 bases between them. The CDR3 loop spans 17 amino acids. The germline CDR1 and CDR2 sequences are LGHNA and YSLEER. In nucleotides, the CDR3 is TGCGCCAGCAGCCGAGATTGGGCAGGACGAGGGGGAAACACCATATATTTT. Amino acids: CASSRDWAGRGGNTIYF.

The CDR3 here is CASSQAEGQGYGYTF. Here the CDR3 DNA reads TGCGCCAGCAGCCAAGCGGAGGGCCAGGGCTATGGCTACACCTTC. This sequence joins TRBV4-3 and TRBJ1-2, with D perhaps TRBD1 (5 bases). This CDR3 is built from 15 residues. V lost 1 base and J lost 4, with 13 bases in between. CDR1 is LGHNA and CDR2 is YSLEER in the germline V gene.

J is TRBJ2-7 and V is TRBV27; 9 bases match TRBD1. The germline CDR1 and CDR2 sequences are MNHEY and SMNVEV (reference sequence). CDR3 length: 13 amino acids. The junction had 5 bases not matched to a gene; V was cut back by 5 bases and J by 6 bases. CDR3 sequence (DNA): TGTGCCAGCAGTCCGGGACAGGGAGCCGAGCAGTACTTC. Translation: CASSPGQGAEQYF.

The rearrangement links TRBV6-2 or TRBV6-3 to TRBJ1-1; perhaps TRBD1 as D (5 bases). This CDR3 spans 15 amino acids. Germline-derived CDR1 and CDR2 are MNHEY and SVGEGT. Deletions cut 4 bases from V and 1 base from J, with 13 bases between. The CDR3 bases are TGTGCCAGCAGTTTGCCGGGACGGGGGAACACTGAAGCTTTCTTT. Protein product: CASSLPGRGNTEAFF.

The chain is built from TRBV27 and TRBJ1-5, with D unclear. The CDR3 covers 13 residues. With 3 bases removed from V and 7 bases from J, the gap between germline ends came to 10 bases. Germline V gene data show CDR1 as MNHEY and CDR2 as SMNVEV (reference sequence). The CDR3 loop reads CASSFSDGQPQHF. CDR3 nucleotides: TGTGCCAGCAGTTTCTCCGACGGACAGCCCCAGCATTTT.

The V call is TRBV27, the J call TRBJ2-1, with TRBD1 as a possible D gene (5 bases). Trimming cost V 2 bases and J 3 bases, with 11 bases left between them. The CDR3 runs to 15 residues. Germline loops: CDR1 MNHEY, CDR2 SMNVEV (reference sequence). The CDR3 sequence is CASSLSRGIYNEQFF. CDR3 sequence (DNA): TGTGCCAGCAGTTTAAGTAGGGGCATCTACAATGAGCAGTTCTTC.

CDR3 region: CASSQETLDEQFF. The CDR3 DNA is TGTGCCAGCAGCCAAGAAACGCTCGATGAGCAGTTCTTC. This chain links TRBV4-2 with TRBJ2-1; D is ambiguous. Germline V gene sequence: CDR1 LGHNA, CDR2 YNFKEQ. The CDR3 runs 13 residues. The V end was cut by 0 bases, the J end by 8 bases, with 8 bases between.

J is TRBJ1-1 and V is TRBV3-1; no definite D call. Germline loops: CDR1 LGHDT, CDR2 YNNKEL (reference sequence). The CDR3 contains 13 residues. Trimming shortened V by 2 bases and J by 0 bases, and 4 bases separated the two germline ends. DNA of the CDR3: TGTGCCAGCAGCCAATTTATGAACACTGAAGCTTTCTTT. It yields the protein CASSQFMNTEAFF.

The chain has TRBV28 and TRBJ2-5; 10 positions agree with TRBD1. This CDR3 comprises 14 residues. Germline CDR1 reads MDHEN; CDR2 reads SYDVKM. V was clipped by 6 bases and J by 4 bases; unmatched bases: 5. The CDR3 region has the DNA TGTGCCAGCAGCACAGACAGGGGGCCAGAGACCCAGTACTTC. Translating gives CASSTDRGPETQYF.

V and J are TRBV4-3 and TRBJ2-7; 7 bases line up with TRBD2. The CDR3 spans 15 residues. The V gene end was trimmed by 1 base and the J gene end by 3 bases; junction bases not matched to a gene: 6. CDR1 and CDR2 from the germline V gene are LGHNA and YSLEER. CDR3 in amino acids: CASSQVGGGDYEQYF. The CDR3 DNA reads TGCGCCAGCAGCCAAGTCGGGGGAGGGGACTACGAGCAGTACTTC.

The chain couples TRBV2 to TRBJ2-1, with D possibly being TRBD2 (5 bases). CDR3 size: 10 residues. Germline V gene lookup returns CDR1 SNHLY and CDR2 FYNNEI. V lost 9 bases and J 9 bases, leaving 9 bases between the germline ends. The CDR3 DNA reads TGTGCCAGTATTGGAGGTGAGCAGTTCTTC. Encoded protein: CASIGGEQFF.

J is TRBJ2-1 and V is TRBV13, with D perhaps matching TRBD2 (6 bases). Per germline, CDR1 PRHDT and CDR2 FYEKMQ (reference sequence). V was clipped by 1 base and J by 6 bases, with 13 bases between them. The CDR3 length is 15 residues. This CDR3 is CASSLEAGTLNEQFF. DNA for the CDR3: TGTGCCAGCAGCTTAGAGGCGGGAACACTCAATGAGCAGTTCTTC.

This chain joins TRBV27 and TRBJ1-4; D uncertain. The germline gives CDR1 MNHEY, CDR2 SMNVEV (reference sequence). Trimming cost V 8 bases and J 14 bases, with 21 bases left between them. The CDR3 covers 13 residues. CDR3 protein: CASSDIERRALFF. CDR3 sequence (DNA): TGTGCCAGCTCAGACATTGAGAGACGAGCGCTGTTTTTT.

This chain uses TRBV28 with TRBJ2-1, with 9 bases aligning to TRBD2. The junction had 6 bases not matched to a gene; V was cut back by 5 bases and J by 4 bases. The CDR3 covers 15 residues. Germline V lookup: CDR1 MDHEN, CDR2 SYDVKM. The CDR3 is CASSRTSDLYNEQFF. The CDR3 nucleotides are TGTGCCAGCAGTCGGACTAGCGATTTGTACAATGAGCAGTTCTTC.

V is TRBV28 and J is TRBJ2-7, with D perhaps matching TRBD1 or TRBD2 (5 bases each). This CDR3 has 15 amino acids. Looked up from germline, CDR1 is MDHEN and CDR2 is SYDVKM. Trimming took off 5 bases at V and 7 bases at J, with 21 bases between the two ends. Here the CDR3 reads CASSVEGPLSREQYF. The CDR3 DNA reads TGTGCCAGCAGTGTCGAGGGACCACTATCCCGGGAGCAGTACTTC.

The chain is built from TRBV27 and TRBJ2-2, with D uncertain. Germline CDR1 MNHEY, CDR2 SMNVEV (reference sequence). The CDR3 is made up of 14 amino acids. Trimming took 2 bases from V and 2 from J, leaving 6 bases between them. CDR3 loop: CASSLVGNTGELFF. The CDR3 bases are TGTGCCAGCAGTTTAGTAGGCAACACCGGGGAGCTGTTTTTT.

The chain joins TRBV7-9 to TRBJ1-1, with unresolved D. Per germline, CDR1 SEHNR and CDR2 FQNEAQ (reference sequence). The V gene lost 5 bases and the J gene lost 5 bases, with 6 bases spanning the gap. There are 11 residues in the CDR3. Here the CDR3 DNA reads TGTGCCAGCAGCCCGTCAACTGAAGCTTTCTTT. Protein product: CASSPSTEAFF.

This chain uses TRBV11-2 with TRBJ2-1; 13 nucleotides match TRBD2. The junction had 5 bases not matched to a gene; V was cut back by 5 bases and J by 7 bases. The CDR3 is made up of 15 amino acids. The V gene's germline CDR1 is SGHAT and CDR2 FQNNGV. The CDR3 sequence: CASSRTSGSSNEQFF. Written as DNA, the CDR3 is TGTGCCAGCAGCCGGACTAGCGGGAGTTCGAATGAGCAGTTCTTC.

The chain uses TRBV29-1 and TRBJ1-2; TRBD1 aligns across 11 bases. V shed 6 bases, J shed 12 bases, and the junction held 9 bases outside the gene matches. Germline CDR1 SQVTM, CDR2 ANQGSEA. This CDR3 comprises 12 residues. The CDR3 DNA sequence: TGCAGCGTGAGCGCTGGGACAGGGGGTAACACCTTC. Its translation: CSVSAGTGGNTF.

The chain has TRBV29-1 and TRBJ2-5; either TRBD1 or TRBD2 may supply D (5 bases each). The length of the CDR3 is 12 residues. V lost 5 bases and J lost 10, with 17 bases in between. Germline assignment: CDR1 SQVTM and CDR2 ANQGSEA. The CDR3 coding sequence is TGCAGCGTTCTTACCCAGACGGGGCTCCAGTACTTC. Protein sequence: CSVLTQTGLQYF.

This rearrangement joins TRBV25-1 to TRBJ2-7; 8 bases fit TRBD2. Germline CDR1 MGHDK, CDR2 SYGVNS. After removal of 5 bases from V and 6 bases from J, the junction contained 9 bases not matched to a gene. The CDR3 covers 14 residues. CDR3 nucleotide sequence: TGTGCCAGCAGTTGGGCGGGAGGAAGGGGCGAGCAGTACTTC. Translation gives CASSWAGGRGEQYF.

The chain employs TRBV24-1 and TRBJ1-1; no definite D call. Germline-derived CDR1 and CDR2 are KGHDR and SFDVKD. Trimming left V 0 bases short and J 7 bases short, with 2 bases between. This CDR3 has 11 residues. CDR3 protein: CATSDLGEAFF. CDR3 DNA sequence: TGTGCCACCAGTGATTTGGGTGAAGCTTTCTTT.

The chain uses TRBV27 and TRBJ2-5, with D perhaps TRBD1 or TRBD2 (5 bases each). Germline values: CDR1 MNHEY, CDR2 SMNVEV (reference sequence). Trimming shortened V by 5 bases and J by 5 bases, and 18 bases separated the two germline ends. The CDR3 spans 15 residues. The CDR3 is CASSRGRSEGETQYF. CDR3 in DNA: TGTGCCAGCAGTCGTGGCCGATCCGAGGGGGAGACCCAGTACTTC.

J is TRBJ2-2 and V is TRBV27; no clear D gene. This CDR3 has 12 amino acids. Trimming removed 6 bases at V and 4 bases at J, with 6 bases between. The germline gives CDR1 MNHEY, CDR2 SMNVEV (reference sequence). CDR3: CASSIVTGELFF. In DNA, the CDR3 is TGTGCCAGCAGCATTGTCACCGGGGAGCTGTTTTTT.

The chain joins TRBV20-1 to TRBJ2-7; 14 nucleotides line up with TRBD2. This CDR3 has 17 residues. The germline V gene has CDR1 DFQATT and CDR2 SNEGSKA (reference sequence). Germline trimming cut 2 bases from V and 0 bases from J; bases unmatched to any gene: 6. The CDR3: CSARSGTSGRNSYEQYF. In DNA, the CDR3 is TGCAGTGCTAGATCCGGGACTAGCGGGAGAAACTCCTACGAGCAGTACTTC.

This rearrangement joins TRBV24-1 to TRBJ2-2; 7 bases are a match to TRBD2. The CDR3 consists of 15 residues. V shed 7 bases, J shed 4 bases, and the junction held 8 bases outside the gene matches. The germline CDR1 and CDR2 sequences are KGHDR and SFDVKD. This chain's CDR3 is CATRSKGGATGELFF. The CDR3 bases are TGTGCCACCAGGAGTAAGGGAGGGGCCACCGGGGAGCTGTTTTTT.